The T cell receptor beta chain described here comes from a study of response to subunit inactivated influenza vaccine. Trimming removed 3 bases at V and 10 bases at J, with 13 bases between. The CDR3 sequence is 13 residues long. Germline-derived CDR1 and CDR2 are SGHTA and FQGNSA. In TCRdb, the RT-PCR reads were re-called with MiXCR into one record per CDR3 protein. The repertoire holds hundreds of thousands of distinct CDR3 sequences, with approximately 14% as singletons. Material: PBMCs from blood, obtained roughly 12 days after vaccination. The chain joins TRBV7-2 to TRBJ2-1, with D unclear. The receptor's source is a man aged 45-65 years who received an inactivated influenza vaccine. The chain's CDR3 is CASSLPQAREQFF. In DNA, the CDR3 is TGTGCCAGCAGCTTGCCCCAGGCGAGGGAGCAGTTCTTC. The whole variable domain, filled in from reference TRBV7-2 and TRBJ2-1, reads GAGVSQSPSNKVTEKGKDVELRCDPISGHTALYWYRQSLGQGLEFLIYFQGNSAPDKSGLPSDRFSAERTGGSVSTLTIQRTQQEDSAVYLCASSLPQAREQFFGPGTRLTVL.